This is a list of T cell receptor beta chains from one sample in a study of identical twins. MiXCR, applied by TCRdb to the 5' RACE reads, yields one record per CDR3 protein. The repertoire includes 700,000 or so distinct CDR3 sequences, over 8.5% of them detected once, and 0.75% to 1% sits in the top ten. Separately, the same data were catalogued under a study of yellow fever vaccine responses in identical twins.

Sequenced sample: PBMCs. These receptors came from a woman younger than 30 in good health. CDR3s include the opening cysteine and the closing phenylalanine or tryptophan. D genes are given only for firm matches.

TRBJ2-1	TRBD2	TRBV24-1	CATSSSGLAGGSGDEQFF
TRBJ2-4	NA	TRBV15	CATSRDKGQGIIQYF
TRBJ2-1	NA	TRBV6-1	CASSRTPYEQFF
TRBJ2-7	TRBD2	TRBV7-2	CASSTEREGYEQYF
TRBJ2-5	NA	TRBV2	CASSYVAGSSETQYF
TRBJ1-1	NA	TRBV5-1	CASSLEGDRGTEAFF
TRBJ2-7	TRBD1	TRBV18	CASSTPTGAFYEQYF
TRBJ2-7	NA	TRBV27	CASSLQAQGSNEQYF
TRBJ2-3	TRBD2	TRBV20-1	CSARIGTSGSATDTQYF
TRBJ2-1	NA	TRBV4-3	CASSQEPIREQFF
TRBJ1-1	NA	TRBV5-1	CASSLGLANTEAFF
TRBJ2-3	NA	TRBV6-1	CASTKGGGNTDTQYF
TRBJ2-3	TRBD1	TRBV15	CATSRLTGVDTQYF
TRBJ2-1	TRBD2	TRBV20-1	CSASTGLATYNEQFF
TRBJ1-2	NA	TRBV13	CASSLGHVNPDYGYTF
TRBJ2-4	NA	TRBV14	CASSQSLQGSWGKNIQYF
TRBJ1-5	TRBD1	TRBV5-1	CASSLDGDSGQPQHF
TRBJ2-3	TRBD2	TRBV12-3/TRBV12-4	CASGRTSGSTDTQYF
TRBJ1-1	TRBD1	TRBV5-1	CASRQGAVAVNTEAFF
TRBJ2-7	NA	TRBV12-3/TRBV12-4	CASSLVRTDYEQYF
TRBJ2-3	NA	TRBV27	CASSLSQLRTDTQYF
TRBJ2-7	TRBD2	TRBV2	CASSEPGTSGSYEQYF
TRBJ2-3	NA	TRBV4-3	CASSQDPGDTQYF
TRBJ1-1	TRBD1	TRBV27	CASSLSGTGLNTEAFF
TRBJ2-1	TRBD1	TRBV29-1	CSALNRDRHNEQFF
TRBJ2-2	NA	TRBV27	CASSLNSGTGELFF
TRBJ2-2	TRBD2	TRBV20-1	CSARTSGSVGTGELFF
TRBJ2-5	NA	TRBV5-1	CASSLAAGLAGAQYF
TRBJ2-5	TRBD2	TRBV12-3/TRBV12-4	CASSLVRSGGKKTQYF
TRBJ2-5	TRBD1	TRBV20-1	CSAIPGGQETQYF
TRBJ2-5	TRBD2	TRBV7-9	CASNKEAGEGETQYF
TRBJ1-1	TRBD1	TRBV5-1	CASSYLTGGTEAFF
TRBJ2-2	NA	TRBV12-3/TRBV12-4	CASSELGNANTGELFF
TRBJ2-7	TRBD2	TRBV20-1	CSASIGTSVNYEQYF
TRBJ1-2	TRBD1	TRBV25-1	CASSDSKGDRHAGYTF
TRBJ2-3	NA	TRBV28	CASSRSDTDTQYF
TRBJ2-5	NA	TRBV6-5	CASSDSFNSWGTQYF
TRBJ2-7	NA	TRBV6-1	CASTPHVKGGRDEQYF
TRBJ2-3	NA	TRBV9	CASSVGEGGPDTQYF
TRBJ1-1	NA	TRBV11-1	CASSFRGGLNTEAFF
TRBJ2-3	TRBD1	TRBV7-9	CPSSRTGGVTDTQYF
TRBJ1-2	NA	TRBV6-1	CATTEDSFYGYTF
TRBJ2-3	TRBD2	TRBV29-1	CSLSGNTDTQYF
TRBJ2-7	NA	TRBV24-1	CATSAPSGHSYEQYF
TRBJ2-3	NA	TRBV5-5	CASSLRVLEADTQYF
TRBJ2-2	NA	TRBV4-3	CASSSSLNGGTGELFF
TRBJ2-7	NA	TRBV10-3	CAISESSTGTYFREQYF
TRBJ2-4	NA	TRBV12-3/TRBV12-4	CASSFLGSGENIQYF
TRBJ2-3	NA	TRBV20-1	CSATFTGSGTDTQYF
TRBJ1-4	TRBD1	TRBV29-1	CSAGGTTNEKLFF
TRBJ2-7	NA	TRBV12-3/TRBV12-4	CASSFDGAEQYF
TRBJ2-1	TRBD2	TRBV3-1	CASSQYPSGGLNNEQFF
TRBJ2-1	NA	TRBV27	CASRRGPPVVNEQFF
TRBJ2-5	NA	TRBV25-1	CASSPIEETQYF
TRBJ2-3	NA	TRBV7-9	CASSQVLETDTQYF